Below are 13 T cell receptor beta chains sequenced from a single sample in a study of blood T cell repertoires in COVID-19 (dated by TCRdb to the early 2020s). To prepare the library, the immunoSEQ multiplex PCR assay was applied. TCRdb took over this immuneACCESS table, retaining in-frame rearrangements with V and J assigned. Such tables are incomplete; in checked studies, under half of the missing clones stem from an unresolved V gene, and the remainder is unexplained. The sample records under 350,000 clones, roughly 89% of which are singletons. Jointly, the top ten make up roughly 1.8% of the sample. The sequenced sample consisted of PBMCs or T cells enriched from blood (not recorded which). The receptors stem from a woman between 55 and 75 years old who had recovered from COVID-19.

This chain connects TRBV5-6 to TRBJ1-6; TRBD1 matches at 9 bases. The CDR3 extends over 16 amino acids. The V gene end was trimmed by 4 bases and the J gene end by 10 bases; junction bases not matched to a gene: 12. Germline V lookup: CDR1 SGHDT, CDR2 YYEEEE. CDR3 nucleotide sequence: TGTGCCAGCAGCGATACCGGGACAGGGTTCAGGTCACCCCTCCACTTT. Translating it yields CASSDTGTGFRSPLHF. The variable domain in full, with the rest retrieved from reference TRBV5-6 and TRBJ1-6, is DAGVTQSPTHLIKTRGQQVTLRCSPKSGHDTVSWYQQALGQGPQFIFQYYEEEERQRGNFPDRFSGHQFPNYSSELNVNALLLGDSALYLCASSDTGTGFRSPLHFGNGTRLTVT.

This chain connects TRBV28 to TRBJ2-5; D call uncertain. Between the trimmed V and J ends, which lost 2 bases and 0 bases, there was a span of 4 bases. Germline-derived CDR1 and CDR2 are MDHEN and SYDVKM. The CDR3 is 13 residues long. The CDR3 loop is CASSLGYQETQYF. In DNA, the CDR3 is TGTGCCAGCAGTTTAGGCTACCAAGAGACCCAGTACTTC.

The CDR3 spells CATEGTSGRTGELFF. The CDR3 region has the DNA TGTGCCACCGAAGGGACTAGCGGACGCACCGGGGAGCTGTTTTTT. The chain links TRBV24-1 to TRBJ2-2; 11 nucleotides agree with TRBD2. The length of the CDR3 is 15 residues. Germline CDR1 and CDR2: KGHDR and SFDVKD. V dropped 9 bases and J dropped 4; count of bases not matched to a gene: 6.

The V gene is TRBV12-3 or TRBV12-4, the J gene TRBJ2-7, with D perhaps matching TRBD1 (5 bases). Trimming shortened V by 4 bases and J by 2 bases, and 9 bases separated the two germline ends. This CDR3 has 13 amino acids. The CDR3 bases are TGTGCCAGCAGTTCGTCAGGGACCTACGAGCAGTACTTC. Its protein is CASSSSGTYEQYF.

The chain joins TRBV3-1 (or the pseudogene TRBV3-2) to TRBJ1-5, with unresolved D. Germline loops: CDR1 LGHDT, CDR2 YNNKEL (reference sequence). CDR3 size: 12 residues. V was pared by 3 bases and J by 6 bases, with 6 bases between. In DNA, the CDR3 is TGTGCCAGCAGCCACTCTAGTCAGCCCCAGCATTTT. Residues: CASSHSSQPQHF.

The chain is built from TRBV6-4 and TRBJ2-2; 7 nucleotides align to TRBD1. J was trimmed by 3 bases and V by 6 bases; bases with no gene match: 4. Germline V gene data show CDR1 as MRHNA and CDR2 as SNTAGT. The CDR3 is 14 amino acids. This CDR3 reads CASREQGHTGELFF. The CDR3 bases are TGTGCCAGCAGGGAACAGGGGCACACCGGGGAGCTGTTTTTT.

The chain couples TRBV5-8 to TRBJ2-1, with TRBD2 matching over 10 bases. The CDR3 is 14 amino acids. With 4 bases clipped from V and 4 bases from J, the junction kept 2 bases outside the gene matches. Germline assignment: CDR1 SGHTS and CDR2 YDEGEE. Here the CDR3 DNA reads TGTGCCAGCAGCAGGACTAGCGGTTACAATGAGCAGTTCTTC. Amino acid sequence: CASSRTSGYNEQFF. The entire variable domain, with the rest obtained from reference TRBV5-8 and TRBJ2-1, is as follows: EAGVTQSPTHLIKTRGQQATLRCSPISGHTSVYWYQQALGLGLQFLLWYDEGEERNRGNFPPRFSGRQFPNYSSELNVNALELEDSALYLCASSRTSGYNEQFFGPGTRLTVL.

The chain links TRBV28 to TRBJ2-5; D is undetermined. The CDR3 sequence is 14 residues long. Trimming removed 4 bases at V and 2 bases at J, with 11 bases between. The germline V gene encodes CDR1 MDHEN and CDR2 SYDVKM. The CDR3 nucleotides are TGTGCCAGCAGTTCCACGACATCACAAGAGACCCAGTACTTC. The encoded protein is CASSSTTSQETQYF.

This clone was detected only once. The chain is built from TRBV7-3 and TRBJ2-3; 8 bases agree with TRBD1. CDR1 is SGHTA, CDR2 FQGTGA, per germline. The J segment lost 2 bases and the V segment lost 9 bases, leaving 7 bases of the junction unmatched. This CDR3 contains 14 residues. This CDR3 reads CASRPGQATDTQYF. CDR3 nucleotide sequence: TGTGCCAGTCGACCGGGACAGGCCACAGATACGCAGTATTTT.

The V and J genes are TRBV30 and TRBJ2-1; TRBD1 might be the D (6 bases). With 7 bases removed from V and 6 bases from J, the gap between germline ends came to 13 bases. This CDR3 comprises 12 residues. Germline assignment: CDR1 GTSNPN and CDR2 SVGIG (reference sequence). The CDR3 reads CAYTGIANEQFF. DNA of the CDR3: TGTGCCTATACAGGGATCGCCAATGAGCAGTTCTTC.

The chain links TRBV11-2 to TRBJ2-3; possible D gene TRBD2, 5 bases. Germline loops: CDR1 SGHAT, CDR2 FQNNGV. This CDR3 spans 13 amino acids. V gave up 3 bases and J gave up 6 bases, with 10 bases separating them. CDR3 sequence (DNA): TGTGCCAGCAGCTTTCTAGCTTTCGATACGCAGTATTTT. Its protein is CASSFLAFDTQYF.

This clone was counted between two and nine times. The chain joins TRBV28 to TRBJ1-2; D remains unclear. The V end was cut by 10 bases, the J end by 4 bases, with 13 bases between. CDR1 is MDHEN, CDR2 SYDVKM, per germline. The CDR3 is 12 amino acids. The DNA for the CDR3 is TGTGCCACCACGACACCCCTCTATGGCTACACCTTC. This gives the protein CATTTPLYGYTF.

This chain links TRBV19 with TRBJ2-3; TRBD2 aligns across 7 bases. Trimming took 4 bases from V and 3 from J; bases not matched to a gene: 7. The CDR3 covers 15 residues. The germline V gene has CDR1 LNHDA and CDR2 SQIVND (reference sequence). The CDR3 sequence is CASSKAGPGTDTQYF. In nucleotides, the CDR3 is TGTGCCAGTAGTAAAGCGGGGCCGGGGACAGATACGCAGTATTTT.